A single sample gave rise to the 30 T cell receptor beta chains below, sequenced in a study of blood T cell repertoires in COVID-19. Profiled with immunoSEQ multiplex PCR; TCRdb holds only in-frame clones, not every one. Of 150,000 to 200,000 clones listed, about four fifths are singletons. The specimen sequenced was PBMCs or T cells enriched from blood (not recorded which). All receptors come from a man aged 40-49 years who had recovered from COVID-19.

This chain uses TRBV5-6 with TRBJ2-1; 10 nucleotides match TRBD2. The CDR3 has 17 amino acids. From germline, CDR1 is SGHDT and CDR2 YYEEEE. The V segment lost 0 bases and the J segment 5 bases; nucleotides outside the gene matches: 8. This CDR3 is CASSLELITSGNNEQFF. As DNA, the CDR3 is TGTGCCAGCAGCTTGGAATTAATTACTAGCGGGAACAATGAGCAGTTCTTC.

The chain has TRBV29-1 and TRBJ2-3; 8 bases agree with TRBD1. V was pared by 6 bases and J by 2 bases, with 7 bases of the junction left unmatched. The V gene's germline CDR1 is SQVTM and CDR2 ANQGSEA. CDR3 length equals 14 residues. The CDR3 reads CSVSQTGVTDTQYF. For the CDR3, the DNA is TGCAGCGTCAGCCAGACAGGGGTCACAGATACGCAGTATTTT.

The DNA for the CDR3 is TGCGCCAGCAGTCAACCTGGGACAGGCTACGAGCAGTACTTC. As protein: CASSQPGTGYEQYF. The gene calls are TRBV23-1 and TRBJ2-7; 8 bases are a match to TRBD1. TRBV23-1 is an ORF, and what it does is uncertain. CDR3 length: 14 residues. V lost 2 bases and J lost 3; bases outside the gene matches: 3.

The chain carries TRBV15 and TRBJ1-5, with a tentative D call TRBD1 (5 bases). The CDR3 contains 13 residues. Looked up from germline, CDR1 is LNHNV and CDR2 is YYDKDF (reference sequence). Trimming took off 8 bases at V and 3 bases at J, with 11 bases between the two ends. This CDR3 reads CATLAGLNQPQHF. The DNA for the CDR3 is TGTGCCACCTTAGCAGGGCTCAATCAGCCCCAGCATTTT.

The rearrangement links TRBV19 to TRBJ1-4, with a weak D call TRBD1 (5 bases). Germline CDR1 is LNHDA and CDR2 is SQIVND (reference sequence). This CDR3 is built from 15 residues. V lost 5 bases and J lost 4, with 14 bases in between. The CDR3 reads CASSPNWGSNEKLFF. The CDR3 DNA is TGTGCCAGTAGTCCCAATTGGGGCAGTAATGAAAAACTGTTTTTT.

This clone was detected a few times. The gene calls are TRBV11-2 and TRBJ1-2, with D unresolved. V dropped 5 bases and J dropped 4 bases, with 8 bases sitting between them. CDR1 SGHAT and CDR2 FQNNGV come from the germline V gene. This CDR3 spans 12 amino acids. The CDR3 reads CASSGEGYGYTF. CDR3 nucleotides: TGTGCCAGCAGCGGGGAGGGCTATGGCTACACCTTC.

The chain's CDR3 is CAGGTGYGYTF. The CDR3 nucleotides read TGTGCCGGAGGGACAGGCTATGGCTACACCTTC. The rearrangement links TRBV28 to TRBJ1-2, with 8 bases identical to TRBD1. J gave up 4 bases and V 11 bases, and 3 bases lay outside the gene matches. CDR3 length: 11 amino acids. CDR1 is MDHEN, CDR2 SYDVKM, per germline.

The gene calls are TRBV2 and TRBJ1-1; 7 positions agree with TRBD1. V trimming: 11 bases; J trimming: 3 bases; junction bases outside the gene matches: 9. Germline V gene sequence: CDR1 SNHLY, CDR2 FYNNEI. The CDR3 spans 13 residues. The DNA of the CDR3 is TGTGCCGACAGACAGGGATGGGACACTGAAGCTTTCTTT. Amino acids: CADRQGWDTEAFF.

The chain employs TRBV9 and TRBJ1-6; D is uncertain. Trimming cost V 0 bases and J 5 bases, with 6 bases left between them. The CDR3 extends over 14 amino acids. Germline values: CDR1 SGDLS, CDR2 YYNGEE. CDR3 in DNA: TGTGCCAGCAGCGTAGGGGCAGATAATTCACCCCTCCACTTT. Translating it yields CASSVGADNSPLHF.

This chain joins TRBV30 and TRBJ1-2; TRBD1 matches 8 bases. The CDR3 runs to 15 residues. V was clipped by 5 bases and J by 2 bases; unmatched bases: 10. Germline V CDR1 and CDR2: GTSNPN, SVGIG (reference sequence). The CDR3 nucleotides read TGTGCCTGGGTCGACAGGGGAGGTCCAAACTATGGCTACACCTTC. Its protein product is CAWVDRGGPNYGYTF.

The V and J genes are TRBV7-2 and TRBJ1-6; D is uncertain. The length of the CDR3 is 14 residues. V gave up 2 bases and J gave up 5 bases, with 7 bases separating them. The germline V gene has CDR1 SGHTA and CDR2 FQGNSA. CDR3: CASSLIRDNSPLHF. CDR3 DNA: TGTGCCAGCAGCTTAATCCGGGATAATTCACCCCTCCACTTT. Full variable domain (rest looked up from reference TRBV7-2 and TRBJ1-6): GAGVSQSPSNKVTEKGKDVELRCDPISGHTALYWYRQSLGQGLEFLIYFQGNSAPDKSGLPSDRFSAERTGGSVSTLTIQRTQQEDSAVYLCASSLIRDNSPLHFGNGTRLTVT.

The CDR3 loop is CASSPNPGQVRANVLTF. The CDR3 DNA reads as TGTGCCAGCAGTCCTAACCCGGGACAGGTCCGGGCCAACGTCCTGACTTTC. The J gene is TRBJ2-6, the V gene TRBV6-6; 8 bases fit TRBD1. V lost 5 bases, J lost 5 bases, and 11 bases stayed unmatched. Germline V gene sequence: CDR1 MNHNY, CDR2 SVGAGI (reference sequence). The CDR3 runs 17 residues.

The chain has TRBV19 and TRBJ1-1; TRBD1 is a possible D gene (6 bases). Trimming took off 4 bases at V and 10 bases at J, with 10 bases between the two ends. Germline V gives CDR1 LNHDA, CDR2 SQIVND (reference sequence). The CDR3 totals 11 residues. As DNA, the CDR3 is TGTGCCAGTAGTAGAGGGACATTAGCTTTCTTT. As protein: CASSRGTLAFF.

V gene TRBV19 combines with J gene TRBJ1-4, with D perhaps TRBD1 (6 bases). V was pared by 9 bases and J by 4 bases, with 12 bases between. CDR1 LNHDA and CDR2 SQIVND come from the germline V gene (reference sequence). This CDR3 spans 13 amino acids. As DNA, the CDR3 is TGTGCCAGCCGGGACATCGATAATGAAAAACTGTTTTTT. Encoded protein: CASRDIDNEKLFF. Based on the CDR3 plus reference TRBV19 and TRBJ1-4, the full variable domain is DGGITQSPKYLFRKEGQNVTLSCEQNLNHDAMYWYRQDPGQGLRLIYYSQIVNDFQKGDIAEGYSVSREKKESFPLTVTSAQKNPTAFYLCASRDIDNEKLFFGSGTQLSVL.

The chain is built from TRBV6-5 and TRBJ1-1; D not resolved. This CDR3 contains 14 residues. Trimming took off 4 bases at V and 1 base at J, with 10 bases between the two ends. Germline V gene lookup returns CDR1 MNHEY and CDR2 SVGAGI. CDR3 in amino acids: CASSFPGANTEAFF. The CDR3, as DNA: TGTGCCAGCAGTTTCCCCGGAGCGAACACTGAAGCTTTCTTT.

The J gene is TRBJ1-6, the V gene TRBV4-3; D might be TRBD1 (5 bases). With 0 bases removed from V and 7 bases from J, the gap between germline ends came to 19 bases. Germline values: CDR1 LGHNA, CDR2 YSLEER. The CDR3 is 18 amino acids. CDR3 sequence: CASSQDLRQRRPNSPLHF. The CDR3, as DNA: TGCGCCAGCAGCCAAGATCTTCGACAGCGAAGGCCCAATTCACCCCTCCACTTT.

The V gene is TRBV7-8, the J gene TRBJ2-3; 10 bases match TRBD2. Germline CDR1 SGHVS, CDR2 FQNEAQ. Trimming took 2 bases from V and 3 from J; bases not matched to a gene: 5. The CDR3 has 16 residues. The CDR3 coding sequence is TGTGCCAGCAGCTTAAACAGCGGGAGGGGGACAGATACGCAGTATTTT. This sequence encodes CASSLNSGRGTDTQYF.

The chain carries TRBV27 and TRBJ2-3, with TRBD2 matching 16 bases. J gave up 0 bases and V 3 bases, and 3 bases lay outside the gene matches. Germline V gene data show CDR1 as MNHEY and CDR2 as SMNVEV (reference sequence). This CDR3 is 18 amino acids long. This CDR3 is CASSFGTSGRVSTDTQYF. The DNA of the CDR3 is TGTGCCAGCAGTTTCGGGACTAGCGGGAGGGTTAGCACAGATACGCAGTATTTT.

V usage is TRBV30 and J usage is TRBJ2-2, with unresolved D. The CDR3 is made up of 15 amino acids. Per the germline V gene, CDR1 is GTSNPN and CDR2 is SVGIG (reference sequence). V lost 0 bases and J 5 bases, leaving 13 bases between the germline ends. For the CDR3, the DNA is TGTGCCTGGAGTGTAGCACAGTTTGTGACCGGGGAGCTGTTTTTT. This translates into CAWSVAQFVTGELFF. Full variable domain (rest looked up from reference TRBV30 and TRBJ2-2): SQTIHQWPATLVQPVGSPLSLECTVEGTSNPNLYWYRQAAGRGLQLLFYSVGIGQISSEVPQNLSASRPQDRQFILSSKKLLLSDSGFYLCAWSVAQFVTGELFFGEGSRLTVL.

The chain has TRBV5-6 and TRBJ2-5; the D is unclear. Deletions cut 6 bases from V and 1 base from J, with 10 bases between. The CDR3 totals 13 residues. The V gene's germline CDR1 is SGHDT and CDR2 YYEEEE. The CDR3 here is CASTLAVQETQYF. CDR3 coding DNA: TGTGCCAGCACTCTGGCAGTCCAAGAGACCCAGTACTTC.

This clone was found a few times. The chain combines TRBV30 with TRBJ2-2; TRBD2 matches 12 bases. Germline-derived CDR1 and CDR2 are GTSNPN and SVGIG (reference sequence). This CDR3 has 14 residues. The CDR3 DNA follows: TGTGCAGGGAGGAGACTAGCGGGAGTGGGGGAGCTGTTTTTT. Amino acid sequence: CAGRRLAGVGELFF. Looking up the rest from reference TRBV30 and TRBJ2-2 gives the full variable domain: SQTIHQWPATLVQPVGSPLSLECTVEGTSNPNLYWYRQAAGRGLQLLFYSVGIGQISSEVPQNLSASRPQDRQFILSSKKLLLSDSGFYLCAGRRLAGVGELFFGEGSRLTVL.

The chain uses TRBV4-2 and TRBJ2-7; TRBD2 agrees at 7 bases. The V and J ends lost 0 bases and 6 bases, in that order; junction bases with no gene match: 2. CDR3 length: 13 amino acids. Germline values: CDR1 LGHNA, CDR2 YNFKEQ. In nucleotides, the CDR3 is TGTGCCAGCAGCCAAGAAACGGGGGGCGAGCAGTACTTC. Translated: CASSQETGGEQYF.

The V gene is TRBV15, the J gene TRBJ1-1; D is undetermined. Germline CDR1 is LNHNV and CDR2 is YYDKDF (reference sequence). V was trimmed by 3 bases and J by 0 bases, leaving 5 bases between them. The CDR3 runs to 13 residues. This chain's CDR3 is CATSRGVNTEAFF. CDR3 DNA: TGTGCCACCAGCAGGGGCGTGAACACTGAAGCTTTCTTT.

The count of this clone is one. The rearrangement uses TRBV30 and TRBJ1-1, with TRBD1 matching 7 bases. Germline V gives CDR1 GTSNPN, CDR2 SVGIG (reference sequence). The CDR3 is 14 residues long. J was trimmed by 5 bases and V by 4 bases; bases with no gene match: 10. The CDR3 here is CAWKSGGSFTEAFF. The CDR3 region has the DNA TGTGCCTGGAAATCAGGGGGGTCTTTTACTGAAGCTTTCTTT.

This clone was recorded a few times. This sequence joins TRBV6-1 and TRBJ1-3; D is unclear. The CDR3 consists of 17 residues. In germline, CDR1 is MNHNS, CDR2 SASEGT. The V end lost 1 base, the J end lost 0 bases, and 13 bases lay between the germline ends. CDR3 protein: CASSEGGRRSSGNTIYF. CDR3 DNA sequence: TGTGCCAGCAGTGAAGGAGGCAGGAGGAGCTCTGGAAACACCATATATTTT.

The V and J genes are TRBV15 and TRBJ1-4; no definite D call. V lost 5 bases to trimming and J lost 8 bases, with 15 bases between them. The CDR3 is 14 amino acids. Germline V CDR1 and CDR2: LNHNV, YYDKDF (reference sequence). As DNA, the CDR3 is TGTGCCACCAGCCTAACTTTAACCAGGGAAAAACTGTTTTTT. Protein product: CATSLTLTREKLFF. Complete variable domain (other parts from reference TRBV15 and TRBJ1-4): DAMVIQNPRYQVTQFGKPVTLSCSQTLNHNVMYWYQQKSSQAPKLLFHYYDKDFNNEADTPDNFQSRRPNTSFCFLDIRSPGLGDTAMYLCATSLTLTREKLFFGSGTQLSVL.

V is TRBV7-8 and J is TRBJ1-1; D is undetermined. Germline V gene data show CDR1 as SGHVS and CDR2 as FQNEAQ. V lost 4 bases, J lost 7 bases, and 13 bases lay in between. There are 13 residues in the CDR3. This CDR3 is CASSSPRRGEAFF. The CDR3, as DNA: TGTGCCAGCAGCTCCCCTCGGCGGGGTGAAGCTTTCTTT.

This clone was observed a handful of times. This chain links TRBV4-1 with TRBJ2-7, with 9 bases fitting TRBD2. Trimming took 1 base from V and 2 from J; bases not matched to a gene: 3. CDR1 is MGHRA, CDR2 YSYEKL, per germline. The CDR3 runs to 15 residues. CDR3 in amino acids: CASSQGPSGTYEQYV. As DNA, the CDR3 is TGCGCCAGCAGCCAAGGCCCTAGCGGGACCTACGAGCAGTACGTC.

This clone was detected once. The rearrangement joins TRBV28 to TRBJ2-7; 7 bases map to TRBD2. CDR3 length: 15 amino acids. Germline loops: CDR1 MDHEN, CDR2 SYDVKM. V lost 7 bases, J lost 4 bases, and 13 bases stayed unmatched. CDR3 sequence reads: CASTRASGLGYEQYF. Written as DNA, the CDR3 is TGTGCCAGCACTCGGGCTAGCGGCCTTGGGTACGAGCAGTACTTC.

The chain links TRBV3-1 (or the pseudogene TRBV3-2) to TRBJ2-2; possibly TRBD1 for D (5 bases). V was pared by 10 bases and J by 6 bases, with 15 bases between. This CDR3 is built from 13 residues. Germline values: CDR1 LGHDT, CDR2 YNNKEL (reference sequence). CDR3 in amino acids: CANWTTPPGELFF. DNA of the CDR3: TGTGCCAATTGGACAACTCCTCCCGGGGAGCTGTTTTTT.